This is a list of T cell receptor beta chains from one sample in a study of neoadjuvant anti-PD-1 for oral cavity cancer. The repertoire was sequenced with immunoSEQ multiplex PCR; TCRdb's copy has only in-frame clones and lacks some. The sample contains 5,000 or so clones, about 62% of which appear only once. Here the sequenced sample was tumor tissue, taken before nivolumab (anti-PD-1) treatment. The origin of the receptors is a person aged 35-80 years with oral cavity squamous cell carcinoma. CDR3s leave out the opening cysteine and the closing phenylalanine or tryptophan. Each record gives: V gene, CDR3 protein.

>TRBV19
ASSIAQGRSYGYT
>TRBV30
AWSTGAGNTIY
>TRBV7-8
ASSLGPAGNYEQY
>TRBV4-1
ASSQVIRGRKASVNYEQY
>TRBV28
ASSPPPGQGISYEQY
>TRBV7-6
ASSPTGGESEAF
>TRBV20-1
SAGTGETQY
>TRBV10-2
ASSRQPGANVLT
>TRBV7-6
ASSLVGEGSGANVLT
>TRBV11-1
ASSLVSETQY
>TRBV6-1
ASRDRGRNTEAF
>TRBV10-2
ASIYDRATEQF
>TRBV6-1
ASRALGVDGYT
>TRBV5-1
ASSSNPGTLSEAF
>TRBV7-9
ASSKRGYEQY
>TRBV5-1
ASKGRQGQF
>TRBV4-1
ASSQASGSSYEQY
>TRBV29-1
SSGDRDNGYT
>TRBV5-1
ASSLGQGPGNTIY
>TRBV20-1
SARQDYGYT
>TRBV10-3
AMGDGGSYNEQF
>TRBV18
ASSSGTATSYEQY
>TRBV29-1
SVGAQGTNEKLF
>TRBV5-5
ASSWEVGGANVLT
>TRBV27
ASSAIAGTPYEQY
>TRBV18
ASSPNREGGEKLF
>TRBV10-3
AISESVGRQSYEQY
>TRBV10-3
ATRFGSTGELF
>TRBV5-4
ASSTGQSSGNTIY
>TRBV14
ASSQMTGGFEQY
>TRBV6-5
ASLLIGSGANVLT
>TRBV11-2
ASSQTENTEAF
>TRBV11-2
ASSSQGGPYEQY
>TRBV11-2
ASSLAGYTEAF
>TRBV18
ASSLRQRTGGWNEQF
>TRBV19
ASSTGTATNEKLF
>TRBV5-4
ASSLSLGGDTQY
>TRBV7-3
ASSPPSGRVAGELF
>TRBV6-1
ASRIDRGYGYT
>TRBV9
ASSVGQRQGYT
>TRBV5-6
ASSLGGLGEKLF
>TRBV4-1
ASSLRLMNTEAF
>TRBV28
ASARATYEQY
>TRBV11-2
ASSSRQNTGELF
>TRBV15
ATSRAIRGWGSNQPQH
>TRBV9
ASSVGGAASTDTQY
>TRBV6-5
ASSSSRGRGAETQY